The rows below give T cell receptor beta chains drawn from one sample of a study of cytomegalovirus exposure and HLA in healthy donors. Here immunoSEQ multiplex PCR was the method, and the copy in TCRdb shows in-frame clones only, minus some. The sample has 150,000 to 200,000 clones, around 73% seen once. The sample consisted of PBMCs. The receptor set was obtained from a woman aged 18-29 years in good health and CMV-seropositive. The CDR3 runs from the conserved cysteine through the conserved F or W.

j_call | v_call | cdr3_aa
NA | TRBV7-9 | CASSPRDRGQIYEQYF
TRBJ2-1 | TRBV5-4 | CASSLTISGTGNEQFF
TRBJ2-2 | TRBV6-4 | CASSEGGAGTGELFF
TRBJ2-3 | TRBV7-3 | CASSSGSSWADTQYF
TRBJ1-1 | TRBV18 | CASSPTTQGTEAFF
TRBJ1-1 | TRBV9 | CASSAIQGSEAFF
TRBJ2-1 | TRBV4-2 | CASSPIAGGQGEQFF
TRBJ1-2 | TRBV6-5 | CASTDRDSFYGYTF
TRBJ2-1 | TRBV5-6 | CASSFGLEKEFF
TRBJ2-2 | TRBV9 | CASSGTLAGENTGELFF
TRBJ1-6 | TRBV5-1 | CASSSDSSYNSPLHF
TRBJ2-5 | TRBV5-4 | CASSQGAGGAETQYF
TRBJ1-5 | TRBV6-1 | CATLRQGSNQPQHF
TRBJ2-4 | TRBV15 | CATRSGGLEGNIQYF
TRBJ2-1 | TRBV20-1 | CSASERNEQFF
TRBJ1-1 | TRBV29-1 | CSVGQGDTEAFF
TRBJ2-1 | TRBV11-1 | CASSPLAGLNEQFF
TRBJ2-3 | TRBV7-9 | CASSLGYTDTQYF
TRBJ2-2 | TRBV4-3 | CASSAGTDNTGELFF
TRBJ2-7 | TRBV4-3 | CASSSLSGDSYEQYF